The rows below give T cell receptor beta chains drawn from one sample of a study of shared clonotypes between healthy human individuals. TCRdb's table, derived via immunoSEQ multiplex PCR, lists solely in-frame clones and lacks some. The repertoire has roughly 1,800,000 clones, about 95% of them found once; the top ten carry around 1%. Sequences were obtained from naive CD8+ T cells sorted from blood. Receptor source: a young man in good health. The CDR3 runs from the conserved cysteine through the conserved F or W. A D gene is named only where the DNA matches it firmly. Only some rows state a clone size, as once, few, many or a class for expanded clones.

D	size	V	J	DNA	CDR3
.	.	TRBV4-3	TRBJ2-7	TGCGCCAGCAGCCAAGGTGGGGTGGACGAGCAGTACTTC	CASSQGGVDEQYF
.	.	TRBV29-1	TRBJ1-2	TGCAGCGTTGAAGATCGAGGTTCAGGCTATGGCTACACCTTC	CSVEDRGSGYGYTF
TRBD1	.	TRBV30	TRBJ1-2	TGTGCCGGCCTAGCCCGGACAGGGAGCTACACCTTC	CAGLARTGSYTF
.	.	TRBV9	TRBJ2-5	TGTGCCAGCAGCGTCGGCGGGACGGCCCAAGAGACCCAGTACTTC	CASSVGGTAQETQYF
TRBD1	.	TRBV27	TRBJ2-7	TGTGCCAGCAGTCCCGGGACAGGGACCGACTACGAGCAGTACTTC	CASSPGTGTDYEQYF
.	.	TRBV6-1	TRBJ2-2	TGTGCCAGCAGTGAATTGCGGGGGCCCTCCGGGGAGCTGTTTTTT	CASSELRGPSGELFF
TRBD2	.	TRBV30	TRBJ2-7	TGTGCCTGGAGTGTCCTAGCGGGAGGGCCTTATTACGAGCAGTACTTC	CAWSVLAGGPYYEQYF
TRBD2	.	TRBV5-6	TRBJ2-3	TGTGCCAGCAGCCCCGGACTAGCGGGGTACACAGATACGCAGTATTTT	CASSPGLAGYTDTQYF
.	.	TRBV7-8	TRBJ1-1	TGTGCCAGCAGCTTAGCCCGGGGGGAGGGAGGACCTGAAGCTTTCTTT	CASSLARGEGGPEAFF
.	.	TRBV20-1	TRBJ2-1	TGCAGTGCTGAGGACTACAATGAGCAGTTCTTC	CSAEDYNEQFF
.	.	TRBV27	TRBJ2-2	TGTGCCAGCAGTAGGCTTGGACTGGCGAACACCGGGGAGCTGTTTTTT	CASSRLGLANTGELFF
TRBD2	.	TRBV10-3	TRBJ2-7	TGTGCCATCAGCGACACTAGCGGGAGGGCCGACGAGCAGTACTTC	CAISDTSGRADEQYF
.	once	TRBV11-3	TRBJ2-7	TGTGCCAGCAGCCTAGGGATTGCCTACGAGCAGTACTTC	CASSLGIAYEQYF
.	.	TRBV10-1	TRBJ2-5	TGCGCCAGCAGTGAGTCGGGGGAGGAGACCCAGTACTTC	CASSESGEETQYF
.	.	TRBV18	TRBJ2-7	TGTGCCAGCTCCCAGGGATTTGGTACCTACGAGCAGTACTTC	CASSQGFGTYEQYF
.	.	TRBV4-1	TRBJ2-7	TGCGCCAGCAGCCCCGGGACAATATACGAGCAGTACTTC	CASSPGTIYEQYF
.	.	TRBV7-9	TRBJ1-6	TGTGCCAGCAGCCCCGATGATTCACCCCTCCACTTT	CASSPDDSPLHF
.	.	TRBV20-1	TRBJ2-3	TGCAGTGCTAGGTCGGTCGGTACGCAGTATTTT	CSARSVGTQYF
TRBD1	.	TRBV5-6	TRBJ2-7	TGTGCCAGCAGCTATGACAGGGGCGAGCAGTACTTC	CASSYDRGEQYF
.	.	TRBV6-1	TRBJ2-7	TGTGCCAGCAGTGGCTACAAACAGGGCTACTCCTACGAGCAGTACTTC	CASSGYKQGYSYEQYF
.	.	TRBV28	TRBJ2-4	TGTGCCAGCAGCTGGGCCTTAGCCAAAAACATTCAGTACTTC	CASSWALAKNIQYF
.	.	TRBV19	TRBJ1-6	TGTGCCAGTAGTATAGACATTAATTCACCCCTCCACTTT	CASSIDINSPLHF
.	.	TRBV6-1	TRBJ1-3	TGTGCCAGCAGTGAATCAAGCTGGACAACTGGAAACACCATATATTTT	CASSESSWTTGNTIYF
.	.	TRBV13	TRBJ2-7	TGTGCCAGCAGCACCCACGGACAGGCGGGGGACGAGCAGTACTTC	CASSTHGQAGDEQYF
.	.	TRBV29-1	TRBJ2-1	TGCAGCGTTGAGAAGAATGAGCAGTTCTTC	CSVEKNEQFF
.	.	TRBV4-3	TRBJ1-6	TGCGCCAGCAGCCAAGATTCTACAGATTTGACACCCCTCCACTTT	CASSQDSTDLTPLHF
TRBD1	.	TRBV5-5	TRBJ2-7	TGTGCCAGCAGCCCCGGGACAGGGCCTCCTGGGGAGCAGTACTTC	CASSPGTGPPGEQYF
TRBD1	.	TRBV6-6	TRBJ1-2	TGTGCCAGCAGTTACTCGGGACAGGATAACTATGGCTACACCTTC	CASSYSGQDNYGYTF
TRBD2	.	TRBV27	TRBJ2-7	TGTGCCAGCGCGGGTCGCGGGGGAGGCTACGAGCAGTACTTC	CASAGRGGGYEQYF
.	.	TRBV30	TRBJ2-7	TGTGCCTGGAGTGCCGGGTGGTACGAGCAGTACTTC	CAWSAGWYEQYF
TRBD1	.	TRBV6-6	TRBJ2-5	TGTGCCAGCAGTTACGGAGCTCAGGGGGATGCAGAGACCCAGTACTTC	CASSYGAQGDAETQYF
.	.	TRBV11-2	TRBJ1-1	TGTGCCAGCAGCTTACCCACACAGCGGAACACTGAAGCTTTCTTT	CASSLPTQRNTEAFF
.	.	TRBV30	TRBJ1-1	TGTGCCTGGAGTGTAAATATGGGGAGCACTGAAGCTTTCTTT	CAWSVNMGSTEAFF
.	.	TRBV2	TRBJ2-5	TGTGCCAGCAGCAGTGATTCTACCAGGGCCTTCCAAGAGACCCAGTACTTC	CASSSDSTRAFQETQYF
.	.	TRBV9	TRBJ1-6	TGTGCCAGCAGCACAGGAGGGGGGCCCTATAATTCACCCCTCCACTTT	CASSTGGGPYNSPLHF
.	.	TRBV10-2	TRBJ2-1	TGCGCCATTTTAGACAGCTACAATGAGCAGTTCTTC	CAILDSYNEQFF
.	.	TRBV5-1	TRBJ2-5	TGCGCCAGCAGCTTCTCAGGCCCCCAAGAGACCCAGTACTTC	CASSFSGPQETQYF
.	.	TRBV27	TRBJ1-1	TGTGCCAGCAGTCTAGATGTTGACACTGAAGCTTTCTTT	CASSLDVDTEAFF
.	.	TRBV27	TRBJ2-7	TGTGCCAGCGCAAGCTCCTACGAGCAGTACTTC	CASASSYEQYF
.	.	TRBV7-9	TRBJ1-1	TGTGCCAGCAGCTTAATAGGAGAGGGCATGAACACTGAAGCTTTCTTT	CASSLIGEGMNTEAFF
.	.	TRBV19	TRBJ2-7	TGTGCCAGTAGTATGGGGCGCGGGGCCTACGAGCAGTACTTC	CASSMGRGAYEQYF
TRBD2	.	TRBV5-1	TRBJ2-1	TGCGCCAGCAGAGTCGGGCTAGCGGGAGTATCGTCCTACAATGAGCAGTTCTTC	CASRVGLAGVSSYNEQFF
.	.	TRBV6-5	TRBJ2-7	TGTGCCAGCAGTTACTCTTGGGGCAGCTACGAGCAGTACTTC	CASSYSWGSYEQYF
.	.	TRBV7-9	TRBJ2-3	TGTGCCAGCAGCTTTTATATCGGCCAAACAGATACGCAGTATTTT	CASSFYIGQTDTQYF
.	.	TRBV11-2	TRBJ2-7	TGTGCCAGCAGCTCTCGACCTGGCTACGAGCAGTACTTC	CASSSRPGYEQYF
TRBD1	.	TRBV30	TRBJ1-2	TGTGCCTGGAGTACAGGGGGCTATGGCTACACCTTC	CAWSTGGYGYTF
TRBD2	.	TRBV19	TRBJ2-1	TGTGCCAGTAGTATAGGGCTAGCGGGGGGGTACAATGAGCAGTTCTTC	CASSIGLAGGYNEQFF
.	.	TRBV7-6	TRBJ1-3	TGTGCCAGCAGCATAGGCCCCGACTCTGGAAACACCATATATTTT	CASSIGPDSGNTIYF
.	.	TRBV15	TRBJ1-1	TGTGCCACCAGCAGAGGTATAAGCCCTGAAGCTTTCTTT	CATSRGISPEAFF
.	.	TRBV7-9	TRBJ2-3	TGTGCCAGCAGCCCTGCCGGGACTTTGCCATCAGATACGCAGTATTTT	CASSPAGTLPSDTQYF
TRBD1	.	TRBV6-5	TRBJ2-2	TGTGCCAGCAGTTTAGGACAGGGTTGGACCGGGGAGCTGTTTTTT	CASSLGQGWTGELFF
TRBD2	.	TRBV9	TRBJ2-3	TGTGCCAGCAGCGCCGGACTAGCGGCTTATACAGATACGCAGTATTTT	CASSAGLAAYTDTQYF
TRBD1	.	TRBV27	TRBJ2-7	TGTGCCAGCAGTTTCCTCCCTGGGACAGACTACGAGCAGTACTTC	CASSFLPGTDYEQYF